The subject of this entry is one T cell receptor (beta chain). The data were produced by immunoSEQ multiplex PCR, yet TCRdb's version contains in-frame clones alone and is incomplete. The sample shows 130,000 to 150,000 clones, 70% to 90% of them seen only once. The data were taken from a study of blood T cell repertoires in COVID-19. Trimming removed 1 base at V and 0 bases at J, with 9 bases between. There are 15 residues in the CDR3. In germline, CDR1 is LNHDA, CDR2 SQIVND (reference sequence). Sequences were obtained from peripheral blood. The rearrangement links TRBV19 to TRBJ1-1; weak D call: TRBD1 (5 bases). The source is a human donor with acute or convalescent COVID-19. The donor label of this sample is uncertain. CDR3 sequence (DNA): TGTGCCAGTAGTATAGGACAGAGAATGAACACTGAAGCTTTCTTT. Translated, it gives CASSIGQRMNTEAFF.